A single sample is the source of the 26 T cell receptor beta chains below, sequenced in a study of shared clonotypes between healthy human individuals. Using immunoSEQ multiplex PCR, the repertoire was profiled, and TCRdb retains in-frame clones only, with some absent. The sample holds about 1.4 million clones, 96% seen once. Input material: naive CD4+ T cells sorted from blood. Subset specified: CD45RA+ positively selected. The receptor source for this set is a young man in good health.

V and J are TRBV7-9 and TRBJ1-3; D is possibly TRBD1 (5 bases). V lost 2 bases, J lost 4 bases, and 12 bases lay in between. Germline CDR1 and CDR2: SEHNR and FQNEAQ (reference sequence). The CDR3 is 15 amino acids. CDR3 region: CASSLFRGSGNTIYF. The CDR3 region has the DNA TGTGCCAGCAGCTTATTCCGGGGGTCCGGAAACACCATATATTTT.

The gene calls are TRBV18 and TRBJ1-1; 7 nucleotides match TRBD1. V lost 5 bases and J lost 5; bases outside the gene matches: 5. Germline V CDR1 and CDR2: KGHSH, LQKENI. The CDR3 sequence is 13 residues long. The CDR3 DNA reads as TGTGCCAGCTCATCACAGGGGACTACTGAAGCTTTCTTT. It yields the protein CASSSQGTTEAFF.

This chain joins TRBV12-5 and TRBJ2-2; the match to TRBD2 covers 8 bases. The CDR3 runs 17 residues. Germline loops: CDR1 LGHNT, CDR2 FRNRAP. J lost 6 bases, V lost 1 base, and 10 bases had no gene match. CDR3 residues: CASGLGFGGRQAGELFF. The CDR3 region has the DNA TGTGCTAGTGGTTTGGGGTTTGGCGGGAGGCAAGCCGGGGAGCTGTTTTTT.

The chain couples TRBV2 to TRBJ2-3, with D hard to call. Trimming cost V 6 bases and J 0 bases, with 10 bases left between them. Germline loops: CDR1 SNHLY, CDR2 FYNNEI. The CDR3 runs 14 residues. CDR3 loop: CASSRASSTDTQYF. CDR3 DNA: TGTGCCAGCAGCCGAGCGTCCAGCACAGATACGCAGTATTTT.

The V gene is TRBV7-2, the J gene TRBJ1-1, with D possibly TRBD1 on 6 matching bases. The germline gives CDR1 SGHTA, CDR2 FQGNSA. Between the trimmed V and J ends, which lost 3 bases and 3 bases, there was a span of 11 bases. There are 14 residues in the CDR3. CDR3 amino acids: CASSFRGPDTEAFF. The CDR3 coding sequence is TGTGCCAGCAGCTTCAGGGGTCCGGACACTGAAGCTTTCTTT.

V usage is TRBV19 and J usage is TRBJ2-5, with 10 positions matching TRBD1. Trimming cost V 6 bases and J 3 bases; bases outside gene matches: 1. CDR1 is LNHDA and CDR2 is SQIVND in the germline V gene (reference sequence). CDR3 length equals 13 residues. The DNA for the CDR3 is TGTGCCAGTAGGGGGACAGGGGAAGAGACCCAGTACTTC. This codes for CASRGTGEETQYF.

This clone has a handful of counts. The rearrangement uses TRBV27 and TRBJ2-5; D is unclear. The V gene lost 3 bases and the J gene lost 4 bases, with 6 bases spanning the gap. The CDR3 consists of 12 residues. Per the germline V gene, CDR1 is MNHEY and CDR2 is SMNVEV (reference sequence). Written as DNA, the CDR3 is TGTGCCAGCAGTTTTTTTGGAGAGACCCAGTACTTC. This gives the protein CASSFFGETQYF.

The chain recombines TRBV27 with TRBJ2-7; no clear D gene. The CDR3 is made up of 13 amino acids. Trimming cost V 0 bases and J 11 bases, with 14 bases left between them. Per the germline V gene, CDR1 is MNHEY and CDR2 is SMNVEV (reference sequence). The CDR3 DNA reads TGTGCCAGCAGTTTATCCCCCGGCCCCAAGGAGTACTTC. Residues: CASSLSPGPKEYF.

V and J are TRBV10-1 and TRBJ2-2; D not certain. V was clipped by 6 bases and J by 0 bases, with 14 bases between them. This CDR3 is 16 amino acids long. Germline V gene data show CDR1 as WNHNN and CDR2 as SYGVQD (reference sequence). The CDR3 DNA is TGCGCCAGCAGACGAATAGAGAGTCCGAACACCGGGGAGCTGTTTTTT. Its protein is CASRRIESPNTGELFF.

V and J are TRBV27 and TRBJ2-7; TRBD2 aligns across 12 bases. CDR1 and CDR2 (germline): MNHEY, SMNVEV (reference sequence). Trimming removed 5 bases from V and 5 bases from J; junction bases left unmatched: 7. The CDR3 consists of 15 residues. CDR3 bases: TGTGCCAGCAGTCTCACTAGCGGGAGGACTGACGAGCAGTACTTC. It is translated as CASSLTSGRTDEQYF.

The chain links TRBV5-1 to TRBJ2-3, with TRBD2 matching 16 bases. With V trimmed by 4 bases and J by 5 bases, 7 bases remained unmatched. CDR1 and CDR2 (germline): SGHRS, YFSETQ. CDR3 size: 17 residues. The CDR3, as DNA: TGCGCCAGCAGCCCGGGACTAGCGGGAGGGCCCGAAGATACGCAGTATTTT. This codes for CASSPGLAGGPEDTQYF. Complete variable domain (other parts from reference TRBV5-1 and TRBJ2-3): KAGVTQTPRYLIKTRGQQVTLSCSPISGHRSVSWYQQTPGQGLQFLFEYFSETQRNKGNFPGRFSGRQFSNSRSEMNVSTLELGDSALYLCASSPGLAGGPEDTQYFGPGTRLTVL.

Points on this clone: This CDR3 is also generated by other DNA sequences in the sample. The chain is built from TRBV18 and TRBJ2-5, with 9 bases lining up with TRBD2. In germline, CDR1 is KGHSH, CDR2 LQKENI. Losses at the gene ends were 2 bases for V and 5 bases for J; bases not matched to a gene: 3. There are 14 residues in the CDR3. The CDR3 sequence is CASSPSSGGETQYF. The CDR3 DNA is TGTGCCAGCTCACCAAGTAGCGGGGGTGAGACCCAGTACTTC.

The rearrangement uses TRBV15 and TRBJ2-7; D is ambiguous. Trimming removed 0 bases at V and 2 bases at J, with 8 bases between. The CDR3 spans 14 residues. Germline-derived CDR1 and CDR2 are LNHNV and YYDKDF (reference sequence). For the CDR3, the DNA is TGTGCCACCAGCAGAGATCCCTTGACCTACGAGCAGTACTTC. Amino acids: CATSRDPLTYEQYF.

This chain links TRBV9 with TRBJ2-7; 11 bases match TRBD2. The CDR3 length is 16 residues. V lost 3 bases, J lost 4 bases, and 9 bases stayed unmatched. Per germline, CDR1 SGDLS and CDR2 YYNGEE. The CDR3: CASSERPGTSGYEQYF. The CDR3 nucleotides read TGTGCCAGCAGCGAACGACCTGGGACTAGCGGATACGAGCAGTACTTC.

The count of this clone is one. The rearrangement joins TRBV2 to TRBJ1-5; no clear D. This CDR3 has 15 residues. Trimming pared 2 bases from V and 5 bases from J, leaving 13 bases between. The germline V gene encodes CDR1 SNHLY and CDR2 FYNNEI. The DNA of the CDR3 is TGTGCCAGCAGTGAACAAGGCATGGCTGATCAGCCCCAGCATTTT. Translation gives CASSEQGMADQPQHF.

The rearrangement links TRBV28 to TRBJ1-5; a possible D gene is TRBD1 (5 bases). Germline values: CDR1 MDHEN, CDR2 SYDVKM. This CDR3 has 14 amino acids. The germline V and J ends were trimmed by 5 bases and 2 bases, with 10 bases remaining between them. The CDR3 loop is CASSPGKGNQPQHF. CDR3 nucleotide sequence: TGTGCCAGCAGTCCAGGGAAAGGCAATCAGCCCCAGCATTTT. Filled out from reference TRBV28 and TRBJ1-5, the complete variable domain reads DVKVTQSSRYLVKRTGEKVFLECVQDMDHENMFWYRQDPGLGLRLIYFSYDVKMKEKGDIPEGYSVSREKKERFSLILESASTNQTSMYLCASSPGKGNQPQHFGDGTRLSIL.

The chain carries TRBV6-5 and TRBJ2-3; D call uncertain. The CDR3 contains 14 residues. V shed 8 bases and J shed 6 bases, with 18 bases lying between them. Germline V gene sequence: CDR1 MNHEY, CDR2 SVGAGI. The CDR3 DNA sequence: TGTGCCAGCCGGCAGTCTCCAGTGGCGGATACGCAGTATTTT. Amino acid sequence: CASRQSPVADTQYF.

The chain recombines TRBV7-9 with TRBJ2-7; 9 bases match TRBD1. This CDR3 is 17 amino acids long. J was trimmed by 1 base and V by 3 bases; bases with no gene match: 10. Germline assignment: CDR1 SEHNR and CDR2 FQNEAQ (reference sequence). The CDR3 is CASSLVLQGAGSYEQYF. In nucleotides, the CDR3 is TGTGCCAGCAGCTTGGTTTTACAGGGGGCAGGTTCCTACGAGCAGTACTTC.

The chain joins TRBV7-2 to TRBJ1-4, with 11 bases that match TRBD1. This CDR3 has 14 amino acids. Germline CDR1 and CDR2: SGHTA and FQGNSA. V trimming: 6 bases; J trimming: 7 bases; junction bases outside the gene matches: 4. CDR3 sequence reads: CASRRGTGGEKLFF. The DNA of the CDR3 is TGTGCCAGCAGACGTGGGACAGGGGGTGAAAAACTGTTTTTT.

This rearrangement joins TRBV15 to TRBJ1-1; D remains unclear. Deletions cut 0 bases from V and 4 bases from J, with 6 bases between. The CDR3 length is 13 residues. CDR1 and CDR2 from the germline V gene are LNHNV and YYDKDF (reference sequence). The chain's CDR3 is CATSRDRFTEAFF. The CDR3 region has the DNA TGTGCCACCAGCAGAGACAGGTTCACTGAAGCTTTCTTT.

The rearrangement joins TRBV27 to TRBJ2-2, with TRBD1 as a possible D gene (5 bases). This CDR3 spans 17 amino acids. The V gene's germline CDR1 is MNHEY and CDR2 SMNVEV (reference sequence). V was clipped by 5 bases and J by 4 bases, with 20 bases between them. CDR3 bases: TGTGCCAGCAGTCCAGTTAGGGGCCTCAAGCTCACCGGGGAGCTGTTTTTT. Translating gives CASSPVRGLKLTGELFF.

V is TRBV6-5 and J is TRBJ2-3, with TRBD1 matching over 9 bases. V dropped 6 bases and J dropped 3; count of bases not matched to a gene: 4. CDR1 is MNHEY, CDR2 SVGAGI, per germline. The CDR3 is 14 residues long. The CDR3 DNA reads TGTGCCAGCAGCTACGGACAGGGGACAGATACGCAGTATTTT. Its translation is CASSYGQGTDTQYF.

The chain uses TRBV5-6 and TRBJ2-7; the D is unclear. The CDR3 has 15 residues. Germline values: CDR1 SGHDT, CDR2 YYEEEE. V lost 0 bases and J lost 0, with 10 bases in between. CDR3 region: CASSLEPTSSYEQYF. The CDR3 coding sequence is TGTGCCAGCAGCTTGGAGCCGACGTCCTCCTACGAGCAGTACTTC.

The chain recombines TRBV6-1 with TRBJ1-4; D might be TRBD1 (6 bases). V lost 6 bases to trimming and J lost 10 bases, with 18 bases between them. CDR3 length equals 14 residues. Germline V lookup: CDR1 MNHNS, CDR2 SASEGT. CDR3 protein: CASSRGQPEGKLFF. CDR3 DNA: TGTGCCAGCAGCCGGGGACAACCTGAAGGAAAACTGTTTTTT.

The J gene is TRBJ2-5, the V gene TRBV5-1; 14 bases are shared with TRBD2. Germline CDR1 is SGHRS and CDR2 is YFSETQ. The CDR3 covers 17 residues. Trimming at V came to 0 bases and at J to 2 bases, leaving 3 bases not matched to a gene. The DNA of the CDR3 is TGCGCCAGCAGCTTGGATAGACTAGCGGGAGGGCAAGAGACCCAGTACTTC. This gives the protein CASSLDRLAGGQETQYF.

The chain employs TRBV5-1 and TRBJ1-1; perhaps TRBD1 as D (6 bases). CDR1 and CDR2 (germline): SGHRS, YFSETQ. The CDR3 totals 15 residues. Trimming pared 4 bases from V and 0 bases from J, leaving 13 bases between. This CDR3 reads CASSLSDRVNTEAFF. CDR3 DNA sequence: TGCGCCAGCAGCCTTTCGGACAGAGTGAACACTGAAGCTTTCTTT.